The entry below gives a single T cell receptor (beta chain) sequence along with its context. From germline, CDR1 is LGHDT and CDR2 YNNKEL (reference sequence). The CDR3 loop spans 16 amino acids. Losses at the gene ends were 4 bases for V and 3 bases for J; bases not matched to a gene: 10. The sample is drawn from a study of control samples from healthy donors and cancer patients. Clones were read by immunoSEQ multiplex PCR, and TCRdb kept only the in-frame ones, dropping some. The table has just over 90,000 clones, about 86% seen once; the top ten hold around 1.3%. Source material: blood. The rearrangement links TRBV3-1 (or the pseudogene TRBV3-2) to TRBJ1-2; 8 bases are a match to TRBD1. This TCR derives from a woman aged 45-60 years in good health. Here the CDR3 DNA reads TGTGCCAGCAGCCGGCAGGGGGCCTCCCTACACTATGGCTACACCTTC. Amino acids: CASSRQGASLHYGYTF.